The sequence of this TCR beta chain was determined in a study of blood T cell repertoires in COVID-19. Study background: The analysed material was cDNA or gDNA that came from T cells, B-cell-depleted T cells, or PBMCs.

As originally analysed: The assay estimated nucleated cells by amplifying reference gene primers. Sequenced by immunoSEQ multiplex PCR; TCRdb stores in-frame clones only, minus some. V and J calls and clone size are as listed in that table; D and trimming were resolved from the DNA. The sample lists 55,000 to 85,000 clones, about 90% occurring once. This clone was observed a handful of times. Germline CDR1 reads LNHDA; CDR2 reads SQIVND (reference sequence). The CDR3 extends over 16 amino acids. V dropped 7 bases and J dropped 0; count of bases not matched to a gene: 11. V usage is TRBV19 and J usage is TRBJ1-2, with TRBD1 identical over 7 bases. This sequence originates from a human donor in a cohort sampled during active COVID-19. The sequenced sample was peripheral blood. The CDR3 sequence is CASTVTPGQTNYGYTF. The CDR3 coding sequence is TGTGCCAGTACCGTTACCCCGGGACAGACTAACTATGGCTACACCTTC.